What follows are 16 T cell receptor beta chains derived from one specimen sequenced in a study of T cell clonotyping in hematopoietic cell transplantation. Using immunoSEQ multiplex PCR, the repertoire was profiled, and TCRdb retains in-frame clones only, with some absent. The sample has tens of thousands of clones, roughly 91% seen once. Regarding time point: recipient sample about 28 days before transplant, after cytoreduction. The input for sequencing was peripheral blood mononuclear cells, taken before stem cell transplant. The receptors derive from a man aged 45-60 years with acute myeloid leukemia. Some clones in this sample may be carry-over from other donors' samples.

For the CDR3, the DNA is TGTGCCAGCAGCAAAACAGGGACTGGGGCCAACGTCCTGACTTTC. Encoded protein: CASSKTGTGANVLTF. The chain has TRBV25-1 and TRBJ2-6; weak D call: TRBD1 (6 bases). Germline CDR1 and CDR2: MGHDK and SYGVNS. The V end lost 6 bases, the J end lost 2 bases, and 11 bases lay between the germline ends. CDR3 length equals 15 residues.

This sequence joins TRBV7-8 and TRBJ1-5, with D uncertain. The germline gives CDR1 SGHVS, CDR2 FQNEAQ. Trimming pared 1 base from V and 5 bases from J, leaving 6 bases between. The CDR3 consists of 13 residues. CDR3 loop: CASSLGTYQPQHF. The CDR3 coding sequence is TGTGCCAGCAGCTTAGGCACCTATCAGCCCCAGCATTTT.

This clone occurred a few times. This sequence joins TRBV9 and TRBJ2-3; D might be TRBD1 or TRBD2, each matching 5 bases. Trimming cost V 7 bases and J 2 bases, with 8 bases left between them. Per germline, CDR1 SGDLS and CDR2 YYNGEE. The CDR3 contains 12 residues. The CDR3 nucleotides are TGTGCCAGCGGGACCAACACAGATACGCAGTATTTT. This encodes CASGTNTDTQYF.

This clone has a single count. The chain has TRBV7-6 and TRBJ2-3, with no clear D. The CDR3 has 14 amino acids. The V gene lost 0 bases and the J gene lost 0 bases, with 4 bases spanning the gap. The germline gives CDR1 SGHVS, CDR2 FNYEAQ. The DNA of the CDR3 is TGTGCCAGCAGCTTAGCTGGGAGCACAGATACGCAGTATTTT. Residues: CASSLAGSTDTQYF. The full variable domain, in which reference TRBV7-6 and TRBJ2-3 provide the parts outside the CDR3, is GAGVSQSPRYKVTKRGQDVALRCDPISGHVSLYWYRQALGQGPEFLTYFNYEAQQDKSGLPNDRFSAERPEGSISTLTIQRTEQRDSAMYRCASSLAGSTDTQYFGPGTRLTVL.

The CDR3 loop is CASSVEPAGEYYNEQFF. In DNA form, the CDR3 reads TGTGCCAGCAGCGTAGAACCAGCGGGGGAATACTACAATGAGCAGTTCTTC. The V gene is TRBV9, the J gene TRBJ2-1; 8 nucleotides align to TRBD2. The CDR3 length is 17 residues. Germline assignment: CDR1 SGDLS and CDR2 YYNGEE. With V trimmed by 0 bases and J by 3 bases, 8 bases remained unmatched. Using reference TRBV9 and TRBJ2-1 for the parts outside the CDR3, the full variable domain is DSGVTQTPKHLITATGQRVTLRCSPRSGDLSVYWYQQSLDQGLQFLIQYYNGEERAKGNILERFSAQQFPDLHSELNLSSLELGDSALYFCASSVEPAGEYYNEQFFGPGTRLTVL.

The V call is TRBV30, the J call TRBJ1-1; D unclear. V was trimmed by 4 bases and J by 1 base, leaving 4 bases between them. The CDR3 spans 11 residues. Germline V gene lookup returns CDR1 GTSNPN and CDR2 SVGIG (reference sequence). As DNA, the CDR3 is TGTGCCTGGAATGCGAACACTGAAGCTTTCTTT. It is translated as CAWNANTEAFF.

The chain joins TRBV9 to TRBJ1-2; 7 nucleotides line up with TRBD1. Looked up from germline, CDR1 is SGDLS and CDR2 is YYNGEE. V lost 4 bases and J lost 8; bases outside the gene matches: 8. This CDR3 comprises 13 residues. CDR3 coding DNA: TGTGCCAGCAGCCCGCGACAGGGTGAAGGCTACACCTTC. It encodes CASSPRQGEGYTF.

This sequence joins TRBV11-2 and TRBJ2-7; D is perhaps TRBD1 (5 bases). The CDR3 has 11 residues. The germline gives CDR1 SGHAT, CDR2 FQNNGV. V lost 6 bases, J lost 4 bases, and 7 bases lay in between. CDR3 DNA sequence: TGTGCCAGCAGTCGACAGTACGAGCAGTACTTC. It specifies CASSRQYEQYF.

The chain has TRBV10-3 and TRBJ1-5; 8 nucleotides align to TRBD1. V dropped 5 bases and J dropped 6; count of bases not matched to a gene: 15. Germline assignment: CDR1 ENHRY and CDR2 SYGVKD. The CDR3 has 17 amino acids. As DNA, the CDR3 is TGTGCCATCAGTCAGGACAGGGAAGGAGGAAACGGTCAGCCCCAGCATTTT. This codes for CAISQDREGGNGQPQHF.

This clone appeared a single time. This CDR3 reads CASSKGQPQHF. CDR3 DNA sequence: TGTGCCAGTAGTAAGGGTCAGCCCCAGCATTTT. The chain uses TRBV19 and TRBJ1-5; D not certain. CDR1 and CDR2 (germline): LNHDA, SQIVND (reference sequence). The CDR3 has 11 residues. The V end was cut by 4 bases, the J end by 6 bases, with 4 bases between.

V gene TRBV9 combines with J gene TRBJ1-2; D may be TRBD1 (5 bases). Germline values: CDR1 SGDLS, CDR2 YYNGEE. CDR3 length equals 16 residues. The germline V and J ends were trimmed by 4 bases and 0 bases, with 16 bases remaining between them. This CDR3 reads CASSPSGGRANYGYTF. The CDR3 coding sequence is TGTGCCAGCAGCCCGAGTGGGGGGAGAGCTAACTATGGCTACACCTTC.

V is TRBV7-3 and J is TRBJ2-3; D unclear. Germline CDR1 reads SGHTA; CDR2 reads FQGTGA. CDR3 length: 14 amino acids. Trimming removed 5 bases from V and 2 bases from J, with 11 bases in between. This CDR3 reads CASSPEQNTDTQYF. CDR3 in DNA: TGTGCCAGCAGCCCGGAGCAGAACACAGATACGCAGTATTTT.

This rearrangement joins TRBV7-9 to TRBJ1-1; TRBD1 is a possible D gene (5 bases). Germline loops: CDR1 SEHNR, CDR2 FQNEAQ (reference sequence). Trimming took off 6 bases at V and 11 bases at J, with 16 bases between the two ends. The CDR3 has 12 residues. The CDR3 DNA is TGTGCCAGCAGTCTAGGGGAGGAGAGGGCTTTCTTT. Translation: CASSLGEERAFF.

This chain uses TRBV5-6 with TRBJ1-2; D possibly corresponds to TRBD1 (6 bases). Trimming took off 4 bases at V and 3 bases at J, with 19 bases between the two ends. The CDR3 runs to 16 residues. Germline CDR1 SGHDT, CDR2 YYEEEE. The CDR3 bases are TGTGCCAGCAGCCCGGTGGTCGGGGGGCCCTACTATGGCTACACCTTC. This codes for CASSPVVGGPYYGYTF.

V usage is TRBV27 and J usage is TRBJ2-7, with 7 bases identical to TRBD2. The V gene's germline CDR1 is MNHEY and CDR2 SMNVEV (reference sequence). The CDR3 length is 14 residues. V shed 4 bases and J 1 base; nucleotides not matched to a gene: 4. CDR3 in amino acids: CASSSREGSYEQYF. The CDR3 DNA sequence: TGTGCCAGCAGTTCGAGGGAGGGGTCCTACGAGCAGTACTTC.

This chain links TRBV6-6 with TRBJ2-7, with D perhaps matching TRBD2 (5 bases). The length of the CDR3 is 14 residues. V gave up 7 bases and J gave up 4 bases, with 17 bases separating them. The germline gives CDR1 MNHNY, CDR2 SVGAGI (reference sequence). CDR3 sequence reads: CASTPRGSQYEQYF. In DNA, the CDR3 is TGTGCCAGCACCCCCCGGGGTTCCCAATACGAGCAGTACTTC.